This TCR beta chain was observed in a study of CD8 T cells in ankylosing spondylitis. TCRdb reprocessed the 5' RACE reads with MiXCR, giving one entry per CDR3 protein. The sample records approximately 250,000 distinct CDR3 sequences, about 24% being singletons. The CDR3 is 15 residues long. After removal of 3 bases from V and 4 bases from J, the junction contained 2 bases not matched to a gene. Sequencing used blood, either unsorted or a sorted T cell fraction (not recorded which). The receptor was derived from a male donor with ankylosing spondylitis or in good health (not recorded which). The rearrangement links TRBV12-3 or TRBV12-4 to TRBJ2-3, with 12 positions matching TRBD1. The CDR3 nucleotides read TGTGCCAGCAGTTTGGGACAGGGGGCCTCAGATACGCAGTATTTT. As protein: CASSLGQGASDTQYF.